This entry describes one T cell receptor beta chain. These data are taken from a study of blood T cell repertoires in COVID-19. On the study more broadly: Acute and convalescent COVID-19 specimens originated in the United States, Italy and Spain. Sources were T cells, B-cell-depleted T cells, or PBMCs; the material itself was cDNA or gDNA.

Per the germline V gene, CDR1 is LGHNA and CDR2 is YSLEER. Trimming took off 0 bases at V and 0 bases at J, with 6 bases between the two ends. The CDR3 extends over 16 amino acids. In the source study's methods: By means of reference gene primer amplification, nucleated cell counts were estimated. TCRdb's table, derived via immunoSEQ multiplex PCR, lists solely in-frame clones and lacks some. V, J and clone size derive from that table, while D and trimming were established from the DNA sequence. The table lists about 73,000 clones, around 77% of them singletons, with 2% to 2.5% in the top ten. The V call is TRBV4-3, the J call TRBJ2-6, with D perhaps TRBD1 (5 bases). The receptor was derived from a man between 65 and 85 years old with COVID-19, enrolled during active disease. Sequencing used peripheral blood. This CDR3 is CASSQDQGSGANVLTF. The CDR3 region has the DNA TGCGCCAGCAGCCAAGATCAGGGCTCTGGGGCCAACGTCCTGACTTTC.